Each of the 28 T cell receptor beta chains below was sequenced from the same sample in a study of shared clonotypes between healthy human individuals. Measured with immunoSEQ multiplex PCR; TCRdb has only the in-frame clones, and not every one. This table holds roughly 2.6 million clones, about 92% found once. What was sequenced was naive CD4+ T cells sorted from blood. Subset meaning: CD45RA+ positively selected. These receptor sequences come from a man aged 18 to 30 in good health.

The V gene is TRBV5-5, the J gene TRBJ1-4, with 8 bases that match TRBD1. V lost 6 bases and J lost 5; bases outside the gene matches: 12. The CDR3 is made up of 16 amino acids. CDR1 and CDR2 (germline): SGHKS, YYEKEE (reference sequence). In DNA, the CDR3 is TGTGCCAGCAAAGTAGAAACAGGGGGTATCAATGAAAAACTGTTTTTT. This gives the protein CASKVETGGINEKLFF.

As DNA, the CDR3 is TGTGCCAGCAGCGACGGACAGGGCATTTCCGGGGAGCTGTTTTTT. It yields the protein CASSDGQGISGELFF. This sequence joins TRBV7-9 and TRBJ2-2; 8 positions match TRBD1. The CDR3 loop spans 15 amino acids. The trim removed 5 bases at V and 6 bases at J, leaving 8 bases unmatched. Germline values: CDR1 SEHNR, CDR2 FQNEAQ (reference sequence). Drawing the rest from reference TRBV7-9 and TRBJ2-2, the complete variable domain is DTGVSQNPRHKITKRGQNVTFRCDPISEHNRLYWYRQTLGQGPEFLTYFQNEAQLEKSRLLSDRFSAERPKGSFSTLEIQRTEQGDSAMYLCASSDGQGISGELFFGEGSRLTVL.

This clone was seen more than once but under ten times. CDR3 in DNA: TGTGCCAGCAGCCGCCGGGACATTCGTATCGAGCAGTACTTC. Translation: CASSRRDIRIEQYF. The chain is built from TRBV14 and TRBJ2-7; the D gene is possibly TRBD1 (6 bases). This CDR3 spans 14 amino acids. The germline gives CDR1 SGHDN, CDR2 FVKESK. The V end lost 4 bases, the J end lost 6 bases, and 16 bases lay between the germline ends.

This clone was counted a single time. The chain recombines TRBV21-1 with TRBJ1-1; the table assigns TRBD1, which was not confirmed against the DNA. TRBV21-1 is described as a pseudogene. This CDR3 is 15 amino acids long. CDR3 residues: CASMSPDSRYTEAFF. CDR3 bases: TGTGCCAGCATGTCGCCAGACAGCCGCTACACTGAAGCTTTCTTT.

The V gene is TRBV18, the J gene TRBJ2-7; D gene unclear. The V and J ends lost 1 base and 7 bases respectively, with 8 bases between them. The CDR3 is made up of 12 amino acids. Germline V gene lookup returns CDR1 KGHSH and CDR2 LQKENI. The CDR3 sequence: CASSPRLGEQYF. The DNA for the CDR3 is TGTGCCAGCTCACCACGGTTGGGGGAGCAGTACTTC.

This rearrangement joins TRBV4-3 to TRBJ2-1; D is unclear. Deletions cut 1 base from V and 2 bases from J, with 9 bases between. The CDR3 length is 15 residues. Germline values: CDR1 LGHNA, CDR2 YSLEER. DNA for the CDR3: TGCGCCAGCAGCCAAGGGCTAGTTGCCTACAATGAGCAGTTCTTC. Translated: CASSQGLVAYNEQFF.

The rearrangement uses TRBV2 and TRBJ2-5, with 13 positions matching TRBD2. V was pared by 5 bases and J by 2 bases, with 5 bases of the junction left unmatched. Germline CDR1 reads SNHLY; CDR2 reads FYNNEI. This CDR3 is built from 16 residues. DNA of the CDR3: TGTGCCAGCAGTAGGACTAGCGGGAGTAAACAAGAGACCCAGTACTTC. It encodes CASSRTSGSKQETQYF.

The rearrangement links TRBV29-1 to TRBJ2-2, with D hard to call. Germline-derived CDR1 and CDR2 are SQVTM and ANQGSEA. This CDR3 is built from 15 residues. The V and J ends lost 0 bases and 3 bases respectively, with 11 bases between them. The CDR3 DNA sequence: TGCAGCGTTGAAGATCGCAGAAACTACACCGGGGAGCTGTTTTTT. Translation: CSVEDRRNYTGELFF.

This clone was seen only once. The chain combines TRBV19 with TRBJ1-1; possible D gene TRBD1, 5 bases. The CDR3 is 15 amino acids. The ends were cut back, 0 bases at V and 2 bases at J, with 10 bases in the middle. The germline gives CDR1 LNHDA, CDR2 SQIVND (reference sequence). The CDR3 loop is CASSIEKGINTEAFF. The CDR3 DNA follows: TGTGCCAGTAGTATAGAAAAGGGGATTAACACTGAAGCTTTCTTT. Full variable domain (missing parts from reference TRBV19 and TRBJ1-1): DGGITQSPKYLFRKEGQNVTLSCEQNLNHDAMYWYRQDPGQGLRLIYYSQIVNDFQKGDIAEGYSVSREKKESFPLTVTSAQKNPTAFYLCASSIEKGINTEAFFGQGTRLTVV.

V usage is TRBV11-2 and J usage is TRBJ1-1; D gene uncertain. Germline-derived CDR1 and CDR2 are SGHAT and FQNNGV. Trimming left V 0 bases short and J 1 base short, with 15 bases between. This CDR3 has 17 amino acids. The CDR3 DNA reads as TGTGCCAGCAGCTTAGATGGCCCCGTTGTCCCGAACACTGAAGCTTTCTTT. This encodes CASSLDGPVVPNTEAFF.

The chain combines TRBV7-2 with TRBJ2-2, with 11 positions matching TRBD2. The germline V gene encodes CDR1 SGHTA and CDR2 FQGNSA. The ends lost 5 bases at V and 6 bases at J; junction bases unmatched: 8. The CDR3 totals 16 residues. In DNA, the CDR3 is TGTGCCAGCAGCCAGGGACTAGCGGAAACCGCCGGGGAGCTGTTTTTT. This sequence encodes CASSQGLAETAGELFF.

The rearrangement joins TRBV5-4 to TRBJ2-1, with 9 positions matching TRBD2. CDR1 is SGHNT, CDR2 YYREEE, per germline (reference sequence). The V gene end was trimmed by 6 bases and the J gene end by 9 bases; junction bases not matched to a gene: 13. This CDR3 comprises 15 residues. The CDR3 nucleotides are TGTGCCAGCAAAGGAGGCGGGAGGGCCCAGGGTGAGCAGTTCTTC. It is translated as CASKGGGRAQGEQFF.

This chain joins TRBV6-1 and TRBJ2-5, with D perhaps matching TRBD2 (6 bases). Between the trimmed V and J ends, which lost 1 base and 7 bases, there was a span of 10 bases. Germline V gives CDR1 MNHNS, CDR2 SASEGT. This CDR3 region has 13 residues. CDR3 nucleotides: TGTGCCAGCAGTGAAGTGTGGGGAGGGACCCAGTACTTC. This sequence encodes CASSEVWGGTQYF.

The rearrangement links TRBV7-8 to TRBJ1-2, with D perhaps matching TRBD1 (6 bases). Germline CDR1 reads SGHVS; CDR2 reads FQNEAQ. The V end lost 5 bases, the J end lost 7 bases, and 14 bases lay between the germline ends. CDR3 length: 13 residues. Written as DNA, the CDR3 is TGTGCCAGCAGCCGAACAGGGATTCTTGGCTACACCTTC. Translation: CASSRTGILGYTF.

The rearrangement joins TRBV14 to TRBJ2-4; D gene unclear. Germline V gives CDR1 SGHDN, CDR2 FVKESK. The length of the CDR3 is 15 residues. Deletions cut 3 bases from V and 0 bases from J, with 9 bases between. The CDR3 nucleotides read TGTGCCAGCAGCCAGGTTCTCTTAGCCAAAAACATTCAGTACTTC. Its protein is CASSQVLLAKNIQYF.

The V and J genes are TRBV2 and TRBJ2-7; 9 nucleotides align to TRBD1. The CDR3 extends over 15 amino acids. Trimming removed 6 bases from V and 0 bases from J; junction bases left unmatched: 6. CDR1 is SNHLY and CDR2 is FYNNEI in the germline V gene. The DNA for the CDR3 is TGTGCCAGCAGCTTTGAGGGACAGGGCTCCTACGAGCAGTACTTC. Its translation is CASSFEGQGSYEQYF.

The chain has TRBV18 and TRBJ1-4; tentative D call: TRBD1 (5 bases). CDR1 is KGHSH, CDR2 LQKENI, per germline. The CDR3 is 17 residues long. V dropped 4 bases and J dropped 0 bases, with 15 bases sitting between them. This CDR3 reads CASSQLRDGATNEKLFF. The DNA for the CDR3 is TGTGCCAGCTCACAACTCCGGGACGGTGCAACTAATGAAAAACTGTTTTTT.

This sequence joins TRBV9 and TRBJ2-1; TRBD2 matches 10 bases. Germline V lookup: CDR1 SGDLS, CDR2 YYNGEE. CDR3 length: 16 amino acids. J gave up 10 bases and V 0 bases, and 10 bases lay outside the gene matches. DNA for the CDR3: TGTGCCAGCAGCGTAGTTCCCAGCGGGGGGGCGGTGGAGCAGTTCTTC. Protein sequence: CASSVVPSGGAVEQFF.

The rearrangement links TRBV7-2 to TRBJ2-1; no clear D. This CDR3 comprises 13 residues. V gave up 5 bases and J gave up 4 bases, with 9 bases separating them. Germline assignment: CDR1 SGHTA and CDR2 FQGNSA. CDR3 loop: CASSPNLYNEQFF. The CDR3 DNA is TGTGCCAGCAGCCCCAACCTGTACAATGAGCAGTTCTTC.

This rearrangement joins TRBV28 to TRBJ1-4, with D perhaps TRBD1 (5 bases). Germline V CDR1 and CDR2: MDHEN, SYDVKM. This CDR3 comprises 14 residues. The germline V and J ends were trimmed by 2 bases and 5 bases, with 9 bases remaining between them. CDR3 nucleotides: TGTGCCAGCAGTTTAGTCAGGACAAATGAAAAACTGTTTTTT. Amino acid sequence: CASSLVRTNEKLFF. The entire variable domain, with the rest obtained from reference TRBV28 and TRBJ1-4, is as follows: DVKVTQSSRYLVKRTGEKVFLECVQDMDHENMFWYRQDPGLGLRLIYFSYDVKMKEKGDIPEGYSVSREKKERFSLILESASTNQTSMYLCASSLVRTNEKLFFGSGTQLSVL.

This chain connects TRBV30 to TRBJ2-5, with D unclear. This CDR3 comprises 13 residues. Trimming stripped 0 bases from V and 6 bases from J, with 11 bases between. The germline gives CDR1 GTSNPN, CDR2 SVGIG (reference sequence). As DNA, the CDR3 is TGTGCCTGGAGTGTTGGGATAGAGAAGACCCAGTACTTC. Its protein is CAWSVGIEKTQYF. The whole variable domain, remainder taken from reference TRBV30 and TRBJ2-5, is SQTIHQWPATLVQPVGSPLSLECTVEGTSNPNLYWYRQAAGRGLQLLFYSVGIGQISSEVPQNLSASRPQDRQFILSSKKLLLSDSGFYLCAWSVGIEKTQYFGPGTRLLVL.

About this clone itself: Different DNA sequences within this sample yield the same CDR3. J is TRBJ1-1 and V is TRBV10-1; D remains unclear. This CDR3 is built from 14 residues. Per germline, CDR1 WNHNN and CDR2 SYGVQD (reference sequence). Trimming removed 0 bases at V and 1 base at J, with 6 bases between. CDR3 in DNA: TGCGCCAGCAGTGAGTCGACGGGGAACACTGAAGCTTTCTTT. Protein: CASSESTGNTEAFF.

The gene calls are TRBV30 and TRBJ2-2; TRBD1 matches at 7 bases. This CDR3 is 15 amino acids long. The trim removed 1 base at V and 6 bases at J, leaving 8 bases unmatched. Germline CDR1 GTSNPN, CDR2 SVGIG (reference sequence). The CDR3 spells CAWSADRVSAGELFF. CDR3 bases: TGTGCCTGGAGTGCCGACAGGGTTAGCGCCGGGGAGCTGTTTTTT.

The gene calls are TRBV10-2 and TRBJ1-2; no clear D gene. Per germline, CDR1 WSHSY and CDR2 SAAADI. The CDR3 consists of 11 residues. V shed 7 bases and J shed 3 bases, with 6 bases lying between them. The CDR3 region has the DNA TGCGCCAGCAATGACGACTATGGCTACACCTTC. This codes for CASNDDYGYTF.

CDR3 nucleotides: TGTGCCAGTGCCTCAATAAACCGTATATATTTT. Translation gives CASASINRIYF. The rearrangement uses TRBV19 and TRBJ1-3; D is undetermined. Germline CDR1 LNHDA, CDR2 SQIVND (reference sequence). The V gene lost 8 bases and the J gene lost 13 bases, with 15 bases spanning the gap. The length of the CDR3 is 11 residues.

This sequence joins TRBV19 and TRBJ2-7; a possible D gene is TRBD2 (6 bases). Germline V gene data show CDR1 as LNHDA and CDR2 as SQIVND (reference sequence). The V end was cut by 0 bases, the J end by 1 base, with 10 bases between. CDR3 length: 15 residues. DNA of the CDR3: TGTGCCAGTAGTATAGATCTAGCGCCGTCCTACGAGCAGTACTTC. Its translation: CASSIDLAPSYEQYF.

Worth noting for this clone: The identical CDR3 is also encoded by other nucleotide sequences in the sample. The V gene is TRBV6-5, the J gene TRBJ2-3; D gene unclear. Trimming left V 4 bases short and J 6 bases short, with 5 bases between. CDR1 is MNHEY and CDR2 is SVGAGI in the germline V gene. This CDR3 has 11 residues. CDR3 region: CASSSGDTQYF. CDR3 sequence (DNA): TGTGCCAGCAGTTCAGGTGATACGCAGTATTTT.

V is TRBV28 and J is TRBJ2-7; TRBD1 agrees at 10 bases. This CDR3 is built from 13 residues. The germline V gene has CDR1 MDHEN and CDR2 SYDVKM. CDR3 sequence: CATGGAPSYEQYF. The CDR3 DNA reads TGTGCGACAGGGGGCGCTCCTTCATACGAGCAGTACTTC.